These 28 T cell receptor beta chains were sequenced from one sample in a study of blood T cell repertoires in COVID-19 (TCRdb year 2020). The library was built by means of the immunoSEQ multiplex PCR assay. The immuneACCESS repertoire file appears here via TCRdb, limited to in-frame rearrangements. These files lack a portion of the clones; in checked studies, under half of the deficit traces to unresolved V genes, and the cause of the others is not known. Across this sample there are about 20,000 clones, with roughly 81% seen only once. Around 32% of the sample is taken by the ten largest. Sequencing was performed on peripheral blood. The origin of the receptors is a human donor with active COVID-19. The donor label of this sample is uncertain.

CDR3 in amino acids: CASSLAGVNQPQHF. CDR3 bases: TGTGCCAGCAGCTTAGCCGGTGTTAATCAGCCCCAGCATTTT. The gene calls are TRBV7-9 and TRBJ1-5; D not certain. Germline-derived CDR1 and CDR2 are SEHNR and FQNEAQ (reference sequence). The CDR3 covers 14 residues. V lost 0 bases and J lost 4, with 7 bases in between.

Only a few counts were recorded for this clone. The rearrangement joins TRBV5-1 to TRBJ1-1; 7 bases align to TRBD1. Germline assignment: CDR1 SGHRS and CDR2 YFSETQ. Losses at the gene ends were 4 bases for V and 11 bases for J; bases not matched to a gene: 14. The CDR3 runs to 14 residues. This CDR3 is CASSAGQPSEVAFF. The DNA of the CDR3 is TGCGCCAGCAGCGCGGGACAGCCGTCTGAAGTGGCTTTCTTT.

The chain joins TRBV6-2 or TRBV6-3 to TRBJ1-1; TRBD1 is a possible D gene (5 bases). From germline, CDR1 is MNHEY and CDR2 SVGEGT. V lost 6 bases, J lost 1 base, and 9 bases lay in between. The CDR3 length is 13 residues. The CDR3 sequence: CASSLTGNTEAFF. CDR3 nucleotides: TGTGCCAGCAGCCTTACAGGGAACACTGAAGCTTTCTTT.

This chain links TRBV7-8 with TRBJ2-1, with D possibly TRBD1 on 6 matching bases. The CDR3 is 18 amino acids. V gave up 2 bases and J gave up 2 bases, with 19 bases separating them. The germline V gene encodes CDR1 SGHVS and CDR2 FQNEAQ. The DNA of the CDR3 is TGTGCCAGCAGCTTATCTGGGGGCATGCAGGGCCCCTACAATGAGCAGTTCTTC. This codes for CASSLSGGMQGPYNEQFF.

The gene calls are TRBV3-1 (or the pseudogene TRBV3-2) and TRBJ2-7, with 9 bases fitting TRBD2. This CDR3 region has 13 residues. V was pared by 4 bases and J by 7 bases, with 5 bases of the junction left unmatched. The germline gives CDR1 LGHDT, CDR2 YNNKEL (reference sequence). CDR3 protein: CASSRGLAAEQYF. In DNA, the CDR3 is TGTGCCAGCAGCCGGGGACTAGCCGCTGAGCAGTACTTC.

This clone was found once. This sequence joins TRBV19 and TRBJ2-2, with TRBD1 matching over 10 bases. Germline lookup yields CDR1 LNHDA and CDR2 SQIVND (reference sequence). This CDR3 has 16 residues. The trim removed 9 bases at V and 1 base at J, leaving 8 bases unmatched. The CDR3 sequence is CARTYGTGVNTGELFF. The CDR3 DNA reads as TGTGCCAGGACCTATGGGACAGGGGTGAACACCGGGGAGCTGTTTTTT.

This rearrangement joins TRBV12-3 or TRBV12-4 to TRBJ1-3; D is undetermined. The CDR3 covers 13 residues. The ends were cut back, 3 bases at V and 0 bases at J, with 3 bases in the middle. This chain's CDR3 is CASSLSSGNTIYF. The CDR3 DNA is TGTGCCAGCAGTTTGAGCTCTGGAAACACCATATATTTT.

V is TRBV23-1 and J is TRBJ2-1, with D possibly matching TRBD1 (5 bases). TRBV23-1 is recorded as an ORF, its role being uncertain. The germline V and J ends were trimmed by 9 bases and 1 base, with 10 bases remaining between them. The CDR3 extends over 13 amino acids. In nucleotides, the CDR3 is TGCGCCAGTACAGGACATTCCTACAATGAGCAGTTCTTC. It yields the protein CASTGHSYNEQFF.

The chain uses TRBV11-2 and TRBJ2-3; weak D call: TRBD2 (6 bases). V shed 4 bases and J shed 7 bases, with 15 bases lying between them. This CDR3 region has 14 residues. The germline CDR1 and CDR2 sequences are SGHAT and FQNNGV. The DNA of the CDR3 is TGTGCCAGCAGCTCAACCCTAGCGCGCAATACGCAGTATTTT. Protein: CASSSTLARNTQYF.

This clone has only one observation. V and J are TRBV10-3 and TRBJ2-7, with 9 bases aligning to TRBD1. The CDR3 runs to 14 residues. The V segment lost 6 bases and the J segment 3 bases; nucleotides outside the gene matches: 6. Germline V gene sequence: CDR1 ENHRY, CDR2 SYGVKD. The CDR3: CAIRGTGKDYEQYF. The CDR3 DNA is TGTGCCATCAGGGGGACAGGGAAGGACTACGAGCAGTACTTC.

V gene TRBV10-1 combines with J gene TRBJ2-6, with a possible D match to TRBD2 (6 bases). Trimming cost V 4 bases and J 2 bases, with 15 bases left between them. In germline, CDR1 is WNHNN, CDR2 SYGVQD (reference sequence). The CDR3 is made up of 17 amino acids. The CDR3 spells CASSGGTAATGANVLTF. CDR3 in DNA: TGCGCCAGCAGTGGCGGGACCGCAGCGACTGGGGCCAACGTCCTGACTTTC.

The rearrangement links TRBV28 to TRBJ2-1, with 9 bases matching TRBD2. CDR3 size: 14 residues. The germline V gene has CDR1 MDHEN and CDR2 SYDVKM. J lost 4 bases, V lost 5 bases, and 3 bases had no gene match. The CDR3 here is CASSRTSAYNEQFF. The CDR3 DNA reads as TGTGCCAGCAGTCGGACTAGCGCTTACAATGAGCAGTTCTTC.

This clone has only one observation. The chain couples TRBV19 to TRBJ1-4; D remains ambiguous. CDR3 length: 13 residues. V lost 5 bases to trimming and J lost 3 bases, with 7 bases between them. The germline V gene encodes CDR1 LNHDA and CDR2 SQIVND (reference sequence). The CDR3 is CASSQGANEKLFF. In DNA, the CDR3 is TGTGCCAGTAGTCAAGGAGCTAATGAAAAACTGTTTTTT.

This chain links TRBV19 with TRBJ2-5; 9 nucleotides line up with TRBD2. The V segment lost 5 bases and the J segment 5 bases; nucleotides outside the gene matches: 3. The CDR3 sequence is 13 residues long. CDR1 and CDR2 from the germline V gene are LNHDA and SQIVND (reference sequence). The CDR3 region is CASSRGREETQYF. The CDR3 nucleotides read TGTGCCAGTAGTCGCGGGAGGGAGGAGACCCAGTACTTC.

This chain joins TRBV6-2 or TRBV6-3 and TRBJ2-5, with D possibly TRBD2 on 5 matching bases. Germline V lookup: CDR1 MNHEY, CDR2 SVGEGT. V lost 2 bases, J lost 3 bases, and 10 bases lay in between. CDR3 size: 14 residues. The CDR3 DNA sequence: TGTGCCAGCAGTTACCGACGGGATAAAGAGACCCAGTACTTC. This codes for CASSYRRDKETQYF.

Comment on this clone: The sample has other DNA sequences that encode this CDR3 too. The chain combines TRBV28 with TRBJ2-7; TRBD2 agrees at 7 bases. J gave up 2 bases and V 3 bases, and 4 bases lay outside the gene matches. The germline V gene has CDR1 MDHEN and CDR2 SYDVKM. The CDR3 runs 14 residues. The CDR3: CASSFLAGAYEQYF. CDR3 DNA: TGTGCCAGCAGTTTTCTTGCGGGAGCCTACGAGCAGTACTTC.

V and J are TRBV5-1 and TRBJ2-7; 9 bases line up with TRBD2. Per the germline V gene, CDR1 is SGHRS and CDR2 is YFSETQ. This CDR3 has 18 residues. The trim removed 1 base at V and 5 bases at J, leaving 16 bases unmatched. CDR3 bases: TGCGCCAGCAGCTTGAATGGTATTGGTTTGAGCGGGGGGCACGAGCAGTACTTC. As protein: CASSLNGIGLSGGHEQYF.

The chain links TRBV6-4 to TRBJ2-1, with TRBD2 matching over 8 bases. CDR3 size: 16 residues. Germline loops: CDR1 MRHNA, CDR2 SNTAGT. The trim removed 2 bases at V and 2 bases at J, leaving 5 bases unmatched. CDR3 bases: TGTGCCAGCAGTGACGGCGCTAGCGGGCCCTACAATGAGCAGTTCTTC. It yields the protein CASSDGASGPYNEQFF.

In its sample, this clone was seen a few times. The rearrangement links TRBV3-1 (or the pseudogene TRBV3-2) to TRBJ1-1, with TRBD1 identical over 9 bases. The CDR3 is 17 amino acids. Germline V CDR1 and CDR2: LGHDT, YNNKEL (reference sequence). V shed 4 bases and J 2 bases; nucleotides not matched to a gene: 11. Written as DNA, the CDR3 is TGTGCCAGCAGCCGAAACTGGGGGACAGGGACAAACACTGAAGCTTTCTTT. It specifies CASSRNWGTGTNTEAFF.

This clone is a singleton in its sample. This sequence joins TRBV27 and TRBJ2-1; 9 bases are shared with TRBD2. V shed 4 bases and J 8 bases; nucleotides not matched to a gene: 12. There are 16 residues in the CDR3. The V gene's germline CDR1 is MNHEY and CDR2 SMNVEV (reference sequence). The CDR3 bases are TGTGCCAGCAGTTCACAATCTGGCGGGAGGGGGTATGAGCAGTTCTTC. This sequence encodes CASSSQSGGRGYEQFF.

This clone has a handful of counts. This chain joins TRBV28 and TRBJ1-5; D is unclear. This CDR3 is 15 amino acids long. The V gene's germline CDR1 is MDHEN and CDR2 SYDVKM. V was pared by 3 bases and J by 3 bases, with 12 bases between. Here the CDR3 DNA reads TGTGCCAGCAGTTTCTCAAACAGAAACAATCAGCCCCAGCATTTT. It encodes CASSFSNRNNQPQHF.

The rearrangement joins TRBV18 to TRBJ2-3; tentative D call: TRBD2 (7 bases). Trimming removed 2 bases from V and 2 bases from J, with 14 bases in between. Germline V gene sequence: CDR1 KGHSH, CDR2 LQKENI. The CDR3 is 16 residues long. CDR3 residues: CASSPTGGGVTDTQYF. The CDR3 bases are TGTGCCAGCTCACCAACGGGCGGGGGCGTCACAGATACGCAGTATTTT.

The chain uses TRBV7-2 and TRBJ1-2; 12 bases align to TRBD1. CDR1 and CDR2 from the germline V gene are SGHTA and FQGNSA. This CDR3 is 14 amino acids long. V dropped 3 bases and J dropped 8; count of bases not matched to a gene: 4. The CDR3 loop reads CASSFGTGGRGYTF. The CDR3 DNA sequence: TGTGCCAGCAGCTTCGGGACAGGGGGCAGGGGCTACACCTTC.

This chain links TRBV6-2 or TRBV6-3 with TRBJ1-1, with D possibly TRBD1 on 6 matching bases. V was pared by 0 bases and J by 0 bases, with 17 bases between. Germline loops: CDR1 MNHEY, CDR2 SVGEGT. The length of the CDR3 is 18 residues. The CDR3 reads CASSYSSSRQALNTEAFF. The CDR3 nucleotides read TGTGCCAGCAGTTACTCCTCATCCAGACAGGCCCTGAACACTGAAGCTTTCTTT.

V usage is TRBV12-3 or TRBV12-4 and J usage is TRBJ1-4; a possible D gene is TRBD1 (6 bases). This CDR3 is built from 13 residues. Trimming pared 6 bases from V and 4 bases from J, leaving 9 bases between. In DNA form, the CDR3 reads TGTGCCAGCAGGGCACAGGGTAATGAAAAACTGTTTTTT. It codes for CASRAQGNEKLFF.

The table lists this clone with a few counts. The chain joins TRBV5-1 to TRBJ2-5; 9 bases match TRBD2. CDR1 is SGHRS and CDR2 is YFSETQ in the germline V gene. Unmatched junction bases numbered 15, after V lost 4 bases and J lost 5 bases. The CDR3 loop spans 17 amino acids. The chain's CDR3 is CASSLAVAGGLRETQYF. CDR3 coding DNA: TGCGCCAGCAGCCTCGCGGTGGCGGGAGGGCTTAGGGAGACCCAGTACTTC. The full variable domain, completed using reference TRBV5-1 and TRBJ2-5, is KAGVTQTPRYLIKTRGQQVTLSCSPISGHRSVSWYQQTPGQGLQFLFEYFSETQRNKGNFPGRFSGRQFSNSRSEMNVSTLELGDSALYLCASSLAVAGGLRETQYFGPGTRLLVL.

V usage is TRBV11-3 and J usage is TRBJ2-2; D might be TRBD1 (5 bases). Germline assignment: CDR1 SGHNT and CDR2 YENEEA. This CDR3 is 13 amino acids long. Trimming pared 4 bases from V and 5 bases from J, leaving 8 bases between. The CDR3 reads CASSSRQTGELFF. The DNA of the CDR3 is TGTGCCAGCAGCTCCCGACAGACCGGGGAGCTGTTTTTT.

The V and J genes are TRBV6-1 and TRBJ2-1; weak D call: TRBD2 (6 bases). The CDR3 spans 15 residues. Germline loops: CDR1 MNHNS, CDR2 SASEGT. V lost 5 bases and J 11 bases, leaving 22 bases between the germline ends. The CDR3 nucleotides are TGTGCCAGCAGTAACCGGGCGGACTACCGTAGTCAGCAGTTCTTC. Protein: CASSNRADYRSQQFF.